The TCR beta chain described here comes from a study of control samples from healthy donors and cancer patients. Germline assignment: CDR1 LNHDA and CDR2 SQIVND (reference sequence). This CDR3 has 16 residues. The J segment lost 4 bases and the V segment lost 0 bases, leaving 5 bases of the junction unmatched. Using immunoSEQ multiplex PCR, the repertoire was profiled, and TCRdb retains in-frame clones only, with some absent. The data show roughly 92,000 clones, with 70% to 90% seen just once and roughly 1.3% held by the top ten. The sequence was collected from a woman between 50 and 59 years old in good health. J is TRBJ1-5 and V is TRBV19, with 8 bases fitting TRBD1. Sequencing was performed on blood. The CDR3 region is CASSIDGRGLNQPQHF. In nucleotides, the CDR3 is TGTGCCAGTAGTATAGATGGCAGGGGGCTGAATCAGCCCCAGCATTTT. The whole variable domain, remainder taken from reference TRBV19 and TRBJ1-5, is DGGITQSPKYLFRKEGQNVTLSCEQNLNHDAMYWYRQDPGQGLRLIYYSQIVNDFQKGDIAEGYSVSREKKESFPLTVTSAQKNPTAFYLCASSIDGRGLNQPQHFGDGTRLSIL.